Listed below are T cell receptor beta chains from one sample, sequenced in a study of shared clonotypes between healthy human individuals. Some clones are missing from TCRdb's copy, which holds only in-frame ones; the method was immunoSEQ multiplex PCR. The table lists about 710,000 clones, roughly 72% of them singletons. The specimen sequenced was memory CD4+ T cells sorted from blood. Receptors were obtained from a woman in her thirties in good health. Both conserved end residues are part of each CDR3. The size entry is marked missing in some rows and otherwise reads once, few, many or a size class.

TRBV6-5 | NA | 14 | CASSYSSGRTEQYF
TRBV11-2 | NA | 15 | CASSFSGDVTYEQYF
TRBV7-8 | once | 15 | CASSWTSGGGYEQYF
TRBV30 | NA | 12 | CAWSIPPRSAFF
TRBV5-1 | NA | 16 | CASSLERGVPYNEQFF
TRBV14 | once | 13 | CASSPGTGYEQYF
TRBV6-1 | few | 14 | CASSETGASTKQYF
TRBV7-3 | many | 18 | CASSFFGTGATGANVLTF
TRBV14 | NA | 14 | CASSQKGAGEKLFF
TRBV14 | NA | 14 | CASSQGPVPYEQYF
TRBV5-1 | NA | 13 | CASSPGDRATQYF
TRBV5-1 | NA | 14 | CASSPVPAGNTIYF
TRBV5-1 | NA | 14 | CASRSPDRGVEQYF
TRBV28 | NA | 17 | CASREGTSGRSRDTQYF
TRBV2 | NA | 16 | CASDFGTPVNTGELFF
TRBV7-2 | NA | 14 | CASSLNRGHNEQFF
TRBV4-1 | NA | 18 | CASSQDRAGGSYTDTQYF
TRBV7-6 | NA | 12 | CASSSDWGAQYF
TRBV29-1 | NA | 13 | CSVMGHAPTEAFF
TRBV5-1 | NA | 18 | CASSLTGSSSSGANVLTF
TRBV6-4 | NA | 13 | CASSEDGGTEAFF
TRBV11-2 | NA | 15 | CASSLFPTVNYGYTF
TRBV11-2 | NA | 12 | CASSSRYYGYTF
TRBV2 | once | 13 | CASSQKTRHEQFF
TRBV5-4 | NA | 18 | CASSSHLPVAGVLYEQYF
TRBV5-1 | once | 14 | CASSPGSRTGELFF
TRBV4-2 | few | 17 | CASSPSGGGRPYNEQFF
TRBV4-2 | once | 15 | CASSQLEGGDSPLHF
TRBV9 | NA | 18 | CASSGNRDRSSGGYGYTF
TRBV7-8 | NA | 17 | CASSRPDTGLRNTEAFF
TRBV5-4 | NA | 16 | CASSLAGGRAGDTQYF
TRBV7-3 | NA | 15 | CASSFTGLNTGELFF
TRBV7-9 | NA | 13 | CASSLEQVREQYF
TRBV5-4 | few | 15 | CASSANGSPNQPQHF
TRBV7-9 | NA | 13 | CASSPAGRDEQYF
TRBV7-9 | NA | 13 | CASSEGRLYGYTF
TRBV4-2 | NA | 15 | CASSQPGERGYEQYF
TRBV2 | NA | 16 | CASSFTGAPGNQPQHF